Listed below are T cell receptor beta chains from one sample, sequenced in a study of cytomegalovirus exposure and HLA in healthy donors. Clones were read by immunoSEQ multiplex PCR, and TCRdb kept only the in-frame ones, dropping some. The sample consists of 86,000 or so clones, less than 96% of them appearing once. The sequenced sample was PBMCs. The receptors come from a man aged 18-30 years in good health and CMV-seropositive. CDR3s include the opening cysteine and the closing phenylalanine or tryptophan. A D gene is named only where the DNA matches it firmly. Clone size is given for some rows only: seen once, a few or many times, or a class if the clone is expanded.

NA	TRBJ2-2	15	TRBV9	NA	CASSKGGSNTGELFF	TGTGCCAGCAGCAAGGGAGGTTCGAACACCGGGGAGCTGTTTTTT
NA	TRBJ2-1	15	TRBV6-4	NA	CASSGTTGSYNEQFF	TGTGCCAGCAGTGGGACTACGGGCTCCTACAATGAGCAGTTCTTC
NA	TRBJ2-1	18	TRBV4-2	NA	CASRREMATDRTYNEQFF	TGTGCCAGCAGGCGAGAGATGGCGACTGACCGAACCTACAATGAGCAGTTCTTC
NA	TRBJ2-7	15	TRBV27	NA	CASSPTTSLFYEQYF	TGTGCCAGCAGTCCGACTACTAGTTTGTTCTACGAGCAGTACTTC
NA	TRBJ2-1	16	TRBV6-6	TRBD1	CASSPPGGRQGKEQFF	TGTGCCAGCAGCCCCCCTGGGGGACGACAGGGCAAAGAGCAGTTCTTC
few	TRBJ1-2	13	TRBV28	NA	CASSLGGNYGYTF	TGTGCCAGCAGTTTGGGCGGGAACTATGGCTACACCTTC
NA	TRBJ2-3	15	TRBV7-3	NA	CASSQIGGRADTQYF	TGTGCCAGCAGCCAGATCGGCGGGCGAGCAGATACGCAGTATTTT
NA	TRBJ2-3	15	TRBV5-6	TRBD2	CASSSTSGSTDTQYF	TGTGCCAGCAGCTCGACTAGCGGGAGCACAGATACGCAGTATTTT
NA	TRBJ2-5	14	TRBV5-1	TRBD2	CASSTGLAQETQYF	TGCGCCAGCAGCACCGGACTAGCTCAAGAGACCCAGTACTTC
NA	TRBJ2-2	13	TRBV2	NA	CASSDAGPGELFF	TGTGCCAGCAGTGATGCGGGGCCCGGGGAGCTGTTTTTT
NA	TRBJ2-1	15	TRBV5-6	NA	CASSLRTFSYNEQFF	TGTGCCAGCAGCTTACGGACTTTCTCCTACAATGAGCAGTTCTTC
NA	TRBJ1-1	15	TRBV2	TRBD1	CASTERGQGNTEAFF	TGTGCCAGCACCGAACGGGGACAGGGCAACACTGAAGCTTTCTTT
once	TRBJ2-4	18	TRBV28	NA	CASSLGVGTGFSLNIQYF	TGTGCCAGCAGTCTCGGGGTCGGAACGGGCTTCAGCTTAAACATTCAGTACTTC
NA	TRBJ2-1	15	TRBV19	TRBD2	CASSIGTTRNNEQFF	TGTGCCAGTAGTATCGGGACTACCAGAAACAATGAGCAGTTCTTC
NA	TRBJ2-5	14	TRBV7-9	NA	CASSLRDNQETQYF	TGTGCCAGCAGCTTGAGGGACAACCAAGAGACCCAGTACTTC
NA	TRBJ1-1	16	TRBV7-9	TRBD1	CASSFDRVSSNTEAFF	TGTGCCAGCAGCTTCGACAGGGTTTCTTCGAACACTGAAGCTTTCTTT
NA	TRBJ2-7	16	TRBV6-6	TRBD1	CASSYSGTGDYYEQYF	TGTGCCAGCAGTTACTCCGGGACAGGAGACTACTACGAGCAGTACTTC
NA	TRBJ2-5	16	TRBV11-2	TRBD2	CASSSGTSGSRETQYF	TGTGCCAGCAGCTCAGGGACTAGCGGGAGTAGGGAGACCCAGTACTTC
NA	TRBJ2-2	15	TRBV5-1	TRBD1	CASSPTGVYTGELFF	TGCGCCAGCAGCCCGACAGGGGTCTACACCGGGGAGCTGTTTTTT
NA	TRBJ1-4	15	TRBV5-1	TRBD1	CASSGTGGLGEKLFF	TGCGCCAGCAGCGGAACAGGGGGTTTGGGTGAAAAACTGTTTTTT
NA	TRBJ2-1	13	TRBV6-5	TRBD2	CASRLAGGNEQFF	TGTGCCAGCAGACTAGCGGGAGGCAATGAGCAGTTCTTC
NA	TRBJ2-3	14	TRBV18	TRBD1	CASTWTGKTDTQYF	TGTGCCAGCACGTGGACAGGGAAAACAGATACGCAGTATTTT
NA	TRBJ2-5	13	TRBV18	NA	CASSPPSVQTQYF	TGTGCCAGCTCACCACCGTCCGTCCAGACCCAGTACTTC
NA	TRBJ1-5	15	TRBV30	NA	CAWSQQGWGNQPQHF	TGTGCCTGGAGCCAACAGGGTTGGGGCAATCAGCCCCAGCATTTT
NA	TRBJ2-1	14	TRBV30	TRBD1	CAWEDRGLRNEQFF	TGTGCCTGGGAAGACAGGGGATTGCGGAATGAGCAGTTCTTC
NA	TRBJ1-1	13	TRBV5-1	NA	CASSRSGDTEAFF	TGCGCCAGCAGCCGTAGCGGGGACACTGAAGCTTTCTTT
NA	TRBJ2-7	16	TRBV4-1	NA	CASSPQGRLGIHEQYF	TGCGCCAGCAGCCCGCAGGGTCGCCTAGGTATCCACGAGCAGTACTTC
NA	TRBJ2-7	10	TRBV6-1	NA	CASQTYEQYF	TGTGCCAGCCAAACCTACGAGCAGTACTTC
NA	TRBJ2-6	15	TRBV6-1	NA	CASSDRASGANVLTF	TGTGCCAGCAGTGATCGCGCGTCTGGGGCCAACGTCCTGACTTTC
NA	TRBJ1-2	15	TRBV18	TRBD1	CASSPNTGEPYGYTF	TGTGCCAGCTCACCCAATACAGGGGAACCCTATGGCTACACCTTC
NA	TRBJ1-1	11	TRBV5-1	NA	CASVSNTEAFF	TGCGCCAGCGTATCGAACACTGAAGCTTTCTTT
NA	TRBJ1-2	16	TRBV4-2	TRBD1	CASSQVEAGGNYGYTF	TGTGCCAGCAGCCAAGTGGAGGCAGGGGGAAACTATGGCTACACCTTC
NA	TRBJ1-4	15	TRBV7-6	TRBD1	CASSLLTGEGGKLFF	TGTGCCAGCAGCCTACTTACAGGGGAAGGGGGAAAACTGTTTTTT
NA	TRBJ2-6	13	TRBV19	NA	CASSIRDLNVLTF	TGTGCCAGTAGTATAAGGGACTTGAACGTCCTGACTTTC
NA	TRBJ1-3	15	TRBV6-5	NA	CASSYSTGSGNTIYF	TGTGCCAGCAGTTACTCCACGGGCTCTGGAAACACCATATATTTT
NA	TRBJ2-1	14	TRBV27	TRBD2	CASRGLGIWGEQFF	TGTGCCAGCAGAGGACTAGGCATCTGGGGTGAGCAGTTCTTC
once	TRBJ2-1	18	TRBV5-1	NA	CASSLILGHGSSYNEQFF	TGCGCCAGCAGCTTGATTTTGGGGCACGGGAGCTCCTACAATGAGCAGTTCTTC
NA	TRBJ2-1	13	TRBV15	NA	CATSPLKRDEQFF	TGTGCCACCAGCCCCCTCAAGCGGGATGAGCAGTTCTTC
NA	TRBJ1-1	11	TRBV9	NA	CASSVGQKAFF	TGTGCCAGCAGCGTAGGACAGAAAGCTTTCTTT
NA	TRBJ1-1	13	TRBV6-5	NA	CASSYAPGTEAFF	TGTGCCAGCAGTTACGCTCCGGGGACTGAAGCTTTCTTT
NA	TRBJ2-7	15	TRBV10-2	TRBD2	CASSAGLAGIYEQYF	TGCGCCAGCAGTGCCGGACTAGCGGGAATCTACGAGCAGTACTTC
NA	TRBJ1-1	15	TRBV7-6	NA	CASSLVEAGNTEAFF	TGTGCCAGCAGCTTAGTGGAGGCCGGCAACACTGAAGCTTTCTTT